This T cell receptor beta chain comes out of a study of human T cells and chemical hapten exposure. Time point reported: patch test 2, 6 weeks after DPC sensitization. Treatment in this sample: therapeutic diphenylcyclopropenone sensitization with weekly scalp DPC. Ahead of each patch test application, blood was drawn. Findings and limits, study-wide: TCRs at a frequency above 1 in 1000 stayed unchanged with DPC sensitization. Expanded TCRs clustered into significantly more large CDR3 similarity groups than controls, the analysis revealed.

V was cut by 0 bases and J by 7 bases, with 10 bases left in between. The CDR3 spans 15 residues. CDR1 and CDR2 from the germline V gene are LGHNA and YNFKEQ. This clonotype has ten or more counts. Antigen specificity is unknown. TCRdb re-derived calls from the RACE reads in MiXCR, one entry per CDR3 protein. This repertoire shows tens of thousands of distinct CDR3 sequences, 9.5% to 13% found once; its top ten account for about 2.5%. The receptor's source is a woman under 40 with alopecia areata. Some clones in this sample may be carry-over from other donors' samples. This sequence joins TRBV4-2 and TRBJ1-6; D might be TRBD1 (5 bases). The specimen was whole blood, collected in connection with sensitization to the hapten diphenylcyclopropenone (DPC). The CDR3 here is CASSQDGGSNSPLHF. CDR3 DNA sequence: TGTGCCAGCAGCCAAGATGGGGGTTCGAATTCACCCCTCCACTTT.